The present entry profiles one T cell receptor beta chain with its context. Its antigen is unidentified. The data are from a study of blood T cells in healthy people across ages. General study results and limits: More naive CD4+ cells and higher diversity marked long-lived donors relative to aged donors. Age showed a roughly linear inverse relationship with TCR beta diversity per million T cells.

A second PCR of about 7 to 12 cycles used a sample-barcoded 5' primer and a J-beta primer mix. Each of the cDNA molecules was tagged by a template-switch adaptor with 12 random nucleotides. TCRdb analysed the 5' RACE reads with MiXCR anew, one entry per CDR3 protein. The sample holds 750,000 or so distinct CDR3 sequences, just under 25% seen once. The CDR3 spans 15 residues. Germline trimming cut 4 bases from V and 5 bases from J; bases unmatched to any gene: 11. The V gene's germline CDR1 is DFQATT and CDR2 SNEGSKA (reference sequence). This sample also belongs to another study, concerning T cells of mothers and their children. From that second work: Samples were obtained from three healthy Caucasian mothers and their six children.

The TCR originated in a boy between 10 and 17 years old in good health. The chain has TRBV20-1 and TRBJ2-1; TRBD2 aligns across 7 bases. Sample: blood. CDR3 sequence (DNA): TGCAGTGCTATGTGGGGGAGGGCCACAGACAATGAGCAGTTCTTC. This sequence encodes CSAMWGRATDNEQFF.